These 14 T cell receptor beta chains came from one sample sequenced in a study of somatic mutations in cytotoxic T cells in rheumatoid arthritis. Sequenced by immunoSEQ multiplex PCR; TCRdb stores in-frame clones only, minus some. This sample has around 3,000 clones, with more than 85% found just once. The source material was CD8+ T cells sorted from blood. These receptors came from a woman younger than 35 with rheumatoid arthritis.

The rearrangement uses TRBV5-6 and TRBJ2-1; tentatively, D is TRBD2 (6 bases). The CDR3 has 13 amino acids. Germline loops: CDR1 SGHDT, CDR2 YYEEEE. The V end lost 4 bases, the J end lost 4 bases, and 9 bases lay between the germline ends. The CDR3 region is CASSIGTYNEQFF. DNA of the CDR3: TGTGCCAGCAGCATCGGGACTTACAATGAGCAGTTCTTC.

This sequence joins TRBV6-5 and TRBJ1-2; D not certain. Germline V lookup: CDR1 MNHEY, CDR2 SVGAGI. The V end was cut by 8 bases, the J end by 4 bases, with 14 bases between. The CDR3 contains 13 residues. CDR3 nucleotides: TGTGCCAGCTTCAGAGGGAGCTTCTATGGCTACACCTTC. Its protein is CASFRGSFYGYTF.

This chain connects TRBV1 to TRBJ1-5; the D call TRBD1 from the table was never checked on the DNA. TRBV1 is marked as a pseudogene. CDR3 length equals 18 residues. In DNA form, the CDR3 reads TGCACCAGCAGCGACAAAAGAGAACACGTCTCCGGCAATCAGCCCCAGCATTTT. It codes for CTSSDKREHVSGNQPQHF.

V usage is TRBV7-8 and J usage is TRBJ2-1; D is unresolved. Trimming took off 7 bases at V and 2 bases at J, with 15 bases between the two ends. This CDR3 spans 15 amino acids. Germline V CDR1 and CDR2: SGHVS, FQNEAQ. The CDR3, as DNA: TGTGCCAGCAACCTTGGGCCTATTACCTACAATGAGCAGTTCTTC. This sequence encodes CASNLGPITYNEQFF. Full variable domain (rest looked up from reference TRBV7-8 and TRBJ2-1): GAGVSQSPRYKVAKRGQDVALRCDPISGHVSLFWYQQALGQGPEFLTYFQNEAQLDKSGLPSDRFFAERPEGSVSTLKIQRTQQEDSAVYLCASNLGPITYNEQFFGPGTRLTVL.

The CDR3 bases are TGCAGCGTTACCGCACACACTAGCGGGAGGGCCTACAATGAGCAGTTCTTC. This encodes CSVTAHTSGRAYNEQFF. This sequence joins TRBV29-1 and TRBJ2-1; 13 bases fit TRBD2. Losses at the gene ends were 5 bases for V and 2 bases for J; bases not matched to a gene: 9. Per the germline V gene, CDR1 is SQVTM and CDR2 is ANQGSEA. CDR3 length: 17 amino acids.

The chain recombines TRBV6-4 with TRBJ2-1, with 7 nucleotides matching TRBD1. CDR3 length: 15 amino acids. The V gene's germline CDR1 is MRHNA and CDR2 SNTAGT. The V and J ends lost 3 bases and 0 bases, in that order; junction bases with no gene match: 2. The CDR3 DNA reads TGTGCCAGCAGTGAAGCAGGGGGCTCCTACAATGAGCAGTTCTTC. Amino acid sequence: CASSEAGGSYNEQFF.

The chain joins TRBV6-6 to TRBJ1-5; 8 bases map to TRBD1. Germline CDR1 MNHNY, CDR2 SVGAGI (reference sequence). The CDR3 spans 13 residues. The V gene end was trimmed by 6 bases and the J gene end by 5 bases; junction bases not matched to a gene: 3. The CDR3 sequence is CASSPQGDQPQHF. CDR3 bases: TGTGCCAGCAGCCCACAGGGGGATCAGCCCCAGCATTTT.

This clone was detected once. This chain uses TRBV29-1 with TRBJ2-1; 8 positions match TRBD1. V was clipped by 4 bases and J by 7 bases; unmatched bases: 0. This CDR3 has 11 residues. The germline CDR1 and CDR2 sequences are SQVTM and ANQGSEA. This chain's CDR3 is CSVGQGNEQFF. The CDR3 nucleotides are TGCAGCGTTGGACAGGGGAATGAGCAGTTCTTC.

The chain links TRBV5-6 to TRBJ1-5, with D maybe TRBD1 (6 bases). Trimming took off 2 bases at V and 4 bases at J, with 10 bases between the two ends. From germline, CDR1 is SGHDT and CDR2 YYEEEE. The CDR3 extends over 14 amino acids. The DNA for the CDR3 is TGTGCCAGCAGCTTCCCAGGGGATAATCAGCCCCAGCATTTT. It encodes CASSFPGDNQPQHF.

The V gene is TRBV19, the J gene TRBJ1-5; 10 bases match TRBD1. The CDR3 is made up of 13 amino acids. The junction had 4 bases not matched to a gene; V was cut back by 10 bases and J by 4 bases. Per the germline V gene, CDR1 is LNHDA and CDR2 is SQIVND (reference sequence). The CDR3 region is CATMGQGNQPQHF. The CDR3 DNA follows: TGTGCCACCATGGGACAGGGGAATCAGCCCCAGCATTTT.

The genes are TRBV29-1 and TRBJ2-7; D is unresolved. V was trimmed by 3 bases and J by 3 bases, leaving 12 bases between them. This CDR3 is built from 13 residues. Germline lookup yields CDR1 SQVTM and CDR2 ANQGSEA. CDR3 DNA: TGCAGCGTTGATGCCGGAGACGACTACGAGCAGTACTTC. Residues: CSVDAGDDYEQYF.

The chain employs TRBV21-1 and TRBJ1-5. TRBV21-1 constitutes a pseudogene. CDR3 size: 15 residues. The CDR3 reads CASSPMVESNQPQHF. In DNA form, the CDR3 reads TGTGCCAGCAGCCCCATGGTAGAAAGCAATCAGCCCCAGCATTTT.

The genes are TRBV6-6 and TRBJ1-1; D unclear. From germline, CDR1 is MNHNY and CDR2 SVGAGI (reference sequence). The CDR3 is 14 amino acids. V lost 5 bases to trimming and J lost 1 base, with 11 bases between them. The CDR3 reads CASSPAQENTEAFF. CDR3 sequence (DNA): TGTGCCAGCAGTCCTGCACAAGAGAACACTGAAGCTTTCTTT.

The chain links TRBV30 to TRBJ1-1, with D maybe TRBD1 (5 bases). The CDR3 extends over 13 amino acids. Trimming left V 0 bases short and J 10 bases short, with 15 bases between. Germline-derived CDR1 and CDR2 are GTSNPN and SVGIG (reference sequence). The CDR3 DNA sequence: TGTGCCTGGAGTGTAGGCAGGGCCGAATCAGCTTTCTTT. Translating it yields CAWSVGRAESAFF.